The 23 T cell receptor beta chains in this list originate from one sample, sequenced in a study of molecular identifiers for immune sequencing clone quantification. TCRdb used MiXCR to reprocess the PCR reads, holding one entry per CDR3 protein. The sample has approximately 630,000 distinct CDR3 sequences; around 25% are singletons. The sequencing input was naive CD8+ T cells from blood, with Jurkat cell RNA spiked in. As for subset: FACS-sorted CD8+CD4-CCR7+CD45RA+ naive T cells. These receptor sequences come from a human donor in good health. Some libraries in this study had Jurkat cell RNA spiked in.

To note about this clonotype: This clone may be a read error of a much larger clone one base away. The rearrangement links TRBV12-3 or TRBV12-4 to TRBJ1-2; no clear D. The length of the CDR3 is 12 residues. The DNA for the CDR3 is TGTGCCAGCAGTTTAGGAAACTATGGCTACGCCTTC. Encoded protein: CASSLGNYGYAF.

Comment on this clonotype: A much larger clone lies one base from this, so it may be a read error. This chain uses TRBV4-1 with TRBJ2-7; tentative D call: TRBD1 (6 bases). The germline V gene has CDR1 MGHRA and CDR2 YSYEKL. The CDR3 is 14 residues long. CDR3 DNA sequence: TGCGTCAGCAGCCCCGGACAGTCCTCTTTCGAGCAGTACTTC. Amino acids: CVSSPGQSSFEQYF.

The genes are TRBV11-2 and TRBJ2-5; D call uncertain. Germline lookup yields CDR1 SGHAT and CDR2 FQNNGV. This CDR3 has 16 amino acids. Trimming cost V 4 bases and J 5 bases, with 20 bases left between them. The CDR3 DNA is TGTGCCAGCAGCTACTCTTACCACGAGTCCCGCGAGACCCAGTACTTC. This translates into CASSYSYHESRETQYF.

This clonotype was seen repeatedly, ten times or more. CDR3 nucleotide sequence: TGCAGCGAGGATCCGGGACAGGGGGGTTTTGACCAAGAGACCCAGTACTTC. Protein product: CSEDPGQGGFDQETQYF. The rearrangement uses TRBV29-1 and TRBJ2-5, with TRBD1 matching over 11 bases. Trimming removed 7 bases from V and 0 bases from J; junction bases left unmatched: 13. Germline V CDR1 and CDR2: SQVTM, ANQGSEA. This CDR3 comprises 17 residues.

This clonotype was detected ten times or more. V usage is TRBV27 and J usage is TRBJ2-3; TRBD2 is a possible D gene (5 bases). This CDR3 has 15 residues. Germline-derived CDR1 and CDR2 are MNHEY and SMNVEV (reference sequence). The V end was cut by 6 bases, the J end by 0 bases, with 13 bases between. The CDR3 DNA reads TGTGCCAGCAGCTTAAGCGGTTCTAGCACAGATACGCAGTATTTT. Encoded protein: CASSLSGSSTDTQYF.

The CDR3 here is CASSSDPAGSSVYEQYF. The CDR3 DNA reads TGTGCCAGCAGCTCGGACCCTGCAGGGTCCTCCGTCTACGAGCAGTACTTC. The rearrangement links TRBV7-6 to TRBJ2-7; tentatively, D is TRBD1 (5 bases). The CDR3 has 17 amino acids. Germline-derived CDR1 and CDR2 are SGHVS and FNYEAQ. V was pared by 4 bases and J by 3 bases, with 22 bases between.

This clonotype was counted ten times or more. The gene calls are TRBV4-3 and TRBJ1-1; D remains unclear. V was clipped by 0 bases and J by 0 bases, with 8 bases between them. The CDR3 totals 15 residues. The germline gives CDR1 LGHNA, CDR2 YSLEER. This CDR3 is CASSQDPNLNTEAFF. CDR3 nucleotide sequence: TGCGCCAGCAGCCAAGATCCGAATCTGAACACTGAAGCTTTCTTT.

Points on this clonotype: The junction shows a germline mismatch at one end, possibly a read error. The chain joins TRBV5-3 to TRBJ1-1; the D is unclear. TRBV5-3 is classed as an ORF, of uncertain function. This CDR3 spans 13 amino acids. CDR3 sequence reads: CASSLVRSPEAFF. CDR3 nucleotide sequence: TGTGCCAGCAGCTTGGTTAGGAGCCCTGAAGCTTTCTTT.

Concerning this clonotype: A much larger clone lies a single base off, so this may be a read error. The chain couples TRBV4-3 to TRBJ2-7; TRBD1 agrees at 7 bases. This CDR3 contains 15 residues. The V gene end was trimmed by 4 bases and the J gene end by 0 bases; junction bases not matched to a gene: 6. From germline, CDR1 is LGHNA and CDR2 YSLEER. The CDR3 spells CASSPETGLSYEQYF. The CDR3 nucleotides read TGCGCCAGCAGCCCGGAGACAGGGCTCTCCTACGAGCAGTACTTC.

The chain uses TRBV7-6 and TRBJ1-1; no clear D gene. The V gene's germline CDR1 is SGHVS and CDR2 FNYEAQ. Between the trimmed V and J ends, which lost 1 base and 1 base, there was a span of 7 bases. The CDR3 runs to 14 residues. CDR3 coding DNA: TGTGCCAGCAGCTTAGACGGATCGAACACTGAAGCTTTCTTT. Protein product: CASSLDGSNTEAFF.

The chain is built from TRBV20-1 and TRBJ2-7; D is perhaps TRBD2 (6 bases). V lost 0 bases and J 0 bases, leaving 12 bases between the germline ends. Germline V gene lookup returns CDR1 DFQATT and CDR2 SNEGSKA (reference sequence). This CDR3 is built from 15 residues. CDR3 region: CSARDLAESSYEQYF. CDR3 nucleotides: TGCAGTGCTAGAGATTTAGCGGAGAGCTCCTACGAGCAGTACTTC.

Details on this clonotype: The junction shows a germline mismatch at one end, possibly a read error. The rearrangement joins TRBV7-9 to TRBJ2-3, with 7 positions matching TRBD2. The CDR3 has 15 amino acids. Germline V gives CDR1 SEHNR, CDR2 FQNEAQ (reference sequence). The CDR3: CASRLMAGVADTQYF. CDR3 sequence (DNA): TGTGCCAGCCGCTTAATGGCGGGAGTCGCGGATACGCAGTACTTT. The full variable domain, its missing parts supplied by reference TRBV7-9 and TRBJ2-3, is DTGVSQNPRHKITKRGQNVTFRCDPISEHNRLYWYRQTLGQGPEFLTYFQNEAQLEKSRLLSDRFSAERPKGSFSTLEIQRTEQGDSAMYLCASRLMAGVADTQYFGPGTRLTVL.

Only a few counts were recorded for this clonotype. This chain uses TRBV2 with TRBJ2-7; D may be TRBD1 (5 bases). Germline CDR1 and CDR2: SNHLY and FYNNEI. The germline V and J ends were trimmed by 1 base and 0 bases, with 10 bases remaining between them. The CDR3 has 15 amino acids. In DNA, the CDR3 is TGTGCCAGCAGTGAAGAGGCAGGGTCCTCCTACGAGCAGTACTTC. This encodes CASSEEAGSSYEQYF.

Turning to this clonotype: A much larger clone differs by one base, so this may be a read error. The rearrangement links TRBV18 to TRBJ1-5; the D gene could be TRBD1 or TRBD2 (5 bases each). The end of the DNA fits TRBJ2-3 better, so the J call may be wrong. Germline CDR1 is KGHSH and CDR2 is LQKENI. The length of the CDR3 is 15 residues. DNA for the CDR3: TGTGCCAGCTCGGATGTATGGGGGTCCTATCAGCCCCAGTATTTT. Its protein is CASSDVWGSYQPQYF.

This clonotype came up a few times. V gene TRBV6-5 combines with J gene TRBJ2-2; 7 bases align to TRBD2. The CDR3 has 13 residues. J lost 5 bases, V lost 8 bases, and 5 bases had no gene match. CDR1 and CDR2 (germline): MNHEY, SVGAGI. CDR3 nucleotides: TGTGCCAGCGCCGGGACTACGACCGGGGAGCTGTTTTTT. Amino acids: CASAGTTTGELFF.

The chain employs TRBV19 and TRBJ2-1; D is possibly TRBD2 (6 bases). V was clipped by 2 bases and J by 8 bases, with 10 bases between them. Germline V gives CDR1 LNHDA, CDR2 SQIVND (reference sequence). The CDR3 sequence is 13 residues long. In nucleotides, the CDR3 is TGTGCCAGTAGTATACGGGGAGGCGATGAGCAGTTCTTC. Amino acids: CASSIRGGDEQFF.

This clonotype was recorded only once. A clone one base away is much larger, so this may be a read error. The V call is TRBV2, the J call TRBJ1-1; 7 nucleotides agree with TRBD1. J lost 9 bases, V lost 3 bases, and 10 bases had no gene match. The CDR3 contains 14 residues. Looked up from germline, CDR1 is SNHLY and CDR2 is FYNNEI. CDR3 nucleotide sequence: TGTGCCAGCAGTGACAGGGACAGTGTCGCTAAAGCTTTCTTT. Translating gives CASSDRDSVAKAFF.

About this clonotype itself: One end of the junction varies from germline; a read error may be responsible. The J gene is TRBJ2-7, the V gene TRBV19; D remains ambiguous. There are 11 residues in the CDR3. From germline, CDR1 is LNHDA and CDR2 SQIVND (reference sequence). The CDR3 DNA reads as TGTGCCAGTAGTGCCGGCTACGAGCAGTGCTTC. Its translation is CASSAGYEQCF.

Notes on this clonotype: At one end the junction does not follow the germline gene, possibly because of a read error. The chain recombines TRBV25-1 with TRBJ2-1; unclear D gene. CDR1 MGHDK and CDR2 SYGVNS come from the germline V gene. This CDR3 region has 15 residues. Here the CDR3 reads CASSDVGVSYDEQFF. The CDR3 coding sequence is TGTGCCAGCAGTGATGTCGGAGTCTCCTACGATGAGCAGTTCTTC.

In its sample, this clonotype was seen many times. The chain employs TRBV4-3 and TRBJ1-1; no clear D gene. The CDR3 has 15 residues. Germline assignment: CDR1 LGHNA and CDR2 YSLEER. The V and J ends lost 1 base and 2 bases respectively, with 11 bases between them. The CDR3 loop reads CASSQGRATNTEAFF. The CDR3 nucleotides read TGCGCCAGCAGCCAAGGCCGGGCGACTAACACTGAAGCTTTCTTT.

This clonotype has ten or more counts. The chain carries TRBV4-3 and TRBJ2-7; perhaps TRBD2 as D (5 bases). V was shortened by 1 base and J by 0 bases, with 13 bases between the two germline ends. Germline CDR1 is LGHNA and CDR2 is YSLEER. There are 16 residues in the CDR3. The CDR3 bases are TGCGCCAGCAGCCAAGCGGTAGCGAGTAGCTCCTACGAGCAGTACTTC. Amino acids: CASSQAVASSSYEQYF.

This chain joins TRBV12-3 or TRBV12-4 and TRBJ2-2; D perhaps matches TRBD2 (7 bases). The CDR3 has 15 amino acids. Trimming shortened V by 10 bases and J by 6 bases, and 21 bases separated the two germline ends. DNA for the CDR3: TGTGCCACCACGCGGGGGACATGGGGGGCCGGGGAGCTGTTTTTT. Translating gives CATTRGTWGAGELFF.

This clonotype was detected many times. The rearrangement links TRBV7-9 to TRBJ2-3; a weak D match, TRBD1 (7 bases). Germline V gene data show CDR1 as SEHNR and CDR2 as FQNEAQ (reference sequence). V lost 2 bases and J 3 bases, leaving 12 bases between the germline ends. There are 15 residues in the CDR3. The CDR3 here is CASSLPGGRTDTQYF. CDR3 in DNA: TGTGCCAGCAGCTTACCAGGGGGGCGGACAGATACGCAGTATTTT.